These 27 T cell receptor beta chains came from one sample sequenced in a study of blood T cell repertoires in COVID-19. Using immunoSEQ multiplex PCR, the repertoire was profiled, and TCRdb retains in-frame clones only, with some absent. The profile shows 200,000 to 250,000 clones, about 83% of them singletons. Sequencing was performed on peripheral blood. The receptors originated from a human donor in a cohort sampled during active COVID-19.

The chain links TRBV19 to TRBJ2-7, with 7 bases fitting TRBD1. J was trimmed by 4 bases and V by 1 base; bases with no gene match: 7. CDR3 length: 15 amino acids. Germline V CDR1 and CDR2: LNHDA, SQIVND (reference sequence). The CDR3 DNA reads TGTGCCAGTAGTATAGGAGGGGGACAGCAATACGAGCAGTACTTC. Its translation is CASSIGGGQQYEQYF.

The J gene is TRBJ2-5, the V gene TRBV7-2, with TRBD2 matching over 7 bases. Trimming took 5 bases from V and 5 from J; bases not matched to a gene: 11. The CDR3 is 15 amino acids. Per germline, CDR1 SGHTA and CDR2 FQGNSA. CDR3 in amino acids: CASSTSGAVSETQYF. DNA for the CDR3: TGTGCCAGCAGCACGAGCGGGGCCGTATCTGAGACCCAGTACTTC.

The gene calls are TRBV5-1 and TRBJ2-7; perhaps TRBD1 as D (5 bases). V was trimmed by 7 bases and J by 2 bases, leaving 16 bases between them. There are 14 residues in the CDR3. Germline V gene data show CDR1 as SGHRS and CDR2 as YFSETQ. This CDR3 is CASRLTDEPYEQYF. The DNA for the CDR3 is TGCGCCAGCCGGTTGACAGACGAACCCTACGAGCAGTACTTC.

With regard to this clone: The limits of the CDR3 on the DNA are not certain, so only TCRdb's listed CDR3 is given. This chain uses TRBV12-2 with TRBJ1-3. TRBV12-2 is classified as a pseudogene. Both ends counted, the CDR3 spans 18 residues. The CDR3 spells CASRLAGGGWGAGNTIYF.

This clone was seen a single time. The chain links TRBV6-2 or TRBV6-3 to TRBJ2-5, with D possibly being TRBD2 (6 bases). The germline CDR1 and CDR2 sequences are MNHEY and SVGEGT. V lost 5 bases to trimming and J lost 2 bases, with 12 bases between them. The CDR3 runs to 14 residues. The CDR3 loop is CASSNRDSQETQYF. CDR3 DNA: TGTGCCAGCAGTAACCGGGACTCTCAAGAGACCCAGTACTTC.

V and J are TRBV7-2 and TRBJ2-2; D gene unclear. The CDR3 length is 12 residues. Trimming left V 4 bases short and J 3 bases short, with 3 bases between. The germline V gene has CDR1 SGHTA and CDR2 FQGNSA. The CDR3 loop reads CASSSYTGELFF. In nucleotides, the CDR3 is TGTGCCAGCAGCTCCTACACCGGGGAGCTGTTTTTT.

This clone appeared a single time. At one of its ends the junction is not consistent with the germline gene, which may arise from a read error. The chain joins TRBV15 to TRBJ2-5; 8 bases are a match to TRBD1. CDR1 LNHNV and CDR2 YYDKDF come from the germline V gene (reference sequence). This CDR3 spans 15 amino acids. The CDR3 region is CATSREGQGIETQYF. In nucleotides, the CDR3 is TGTGCCACCAGCCGAGAAGGACAGGGAATAGAGACCCAGTACTTC.

The chain joins TRBV5-1 to TRBJ2-7, with D perhaps matching TRBD1 (5 bases). The V end lost 2 bases, the J end lost 12 bases, and 18 bases lay between the germline ends. Per germline, CDR1 SGHRS and CDR2 YFSETQ. The CDR3 totals 13 residues. The CDR3 nucleotides are TGCGCCAGCAGCTTAGAACAGGAGTCAGCACGGTACTTC. It specifies CASSLEQESARYF.

The gene calls are TRBV7-9 and TRBJ2-2; no definite D call. The V end was cut by 6 bases, the J end by 7 bases, with 21 bases between. CDR3 size: 16 residues. Germline V gene data show CDR1 as SEHNR and CDR2 as FQNEAQ (reference sequence). CDR3 residues: CASRDRRDEAGGELFF. The CDR3 DNA sequence: TGTGCCAGCAGGGATCGACGTGATGAGGCCGGCGGGGAGCTGTTTTTT. Variable domain in full (rest from reference TRBV7-9 and TRBJ2-2): DTGVSQNPRHKITKRGQNVTFRCDPISEHNRLYWYRQTLGQGPEFLTYFQNEAQLEKSRLLSDRFSAERPKGSFSTLEIQRTEQGDSAMYLCASRDRRDEAGGELFFGEGSRLTVL.

This clone showed up just once. J is TRBJ2-7 and V is TRBV7-8; 10 positions match TRBD2. V was clipped by 1 base and J by 2 bases; unmatched bases: 8. The CDR3 covers 17 residues. Germline CDR1 is SGHVS and CDR2 is FQNEAQ. The CDR3 spells CASSLGLAGVETYEQYF. CDR3 coding DNA: TGTGCCAGCAGCTTAGGGCTAGCGGGGGTCGAGACCTACGAGCAGTACTTC.

The V call is TRBV3-1 (or the pseudogene TRBV3-2), the J call TRBJ2-3, with D uncertain. This CDR3 comprises 12 residues. Germline V gene data show CDR1 as LGHDT and CDR2 as YNNKEL (reference sequence). The V and J ends lost 2 bases and 5 bases respectively, with 5 bases between them. The CDR3 sequence: CASSQLRDTQYF. CDR3 nucleotides: TGTGCCAGCAGCCAACTCCGAGATACGCAGTATTTT.

This chain joins TRBV3-1 (or the pseudogene TRBV3-2) and TRBJ2-7; 11 bases map to TRBD2. The CDR3 has 15 residues. Germline lookup yields CDR1 LGHDT and CDR2 YNNKEL (reference sequence). With V trimmed by 6 bases and J by 2 bases, 6 bases remained unmatched. The CDR3 DNA reads as TGTGCCAGCAGTCGTCTAGCGGGGGGAACCTACGAGCAGTACTTC. It codes for CASSRLAGGTYEQYF.

This chain links TRBV4-1 with TRBJ2-3; 10 nucleotides align to TRBD2. Losses at the gene ends were 5 bases for V and 0 bases for J; bases not matched to a gene: 14. The CDR3 contains 19 residues. CDR1 is MGHRA, CDR2 YSYEKL, per germline. CDR3 coding DNA: TGCGCCAGCAGCAAAAGCCTCGGGACTAGCGTTAGAAGCACAGATACGCAGTATTTT. As protein: CASSKSLGTSVRSTDTQYF.

CDR3 protein: CASSYGRVHEQFF. DNA of the CDR3: TGTGCCAGCAGTTACGGCAGGGTCCATGAGCAGTTCTTC. V gene TRBV6-5 combines with J gene TRBJ2-1; a possible D gene is TRBD1 (5 bases). The length of the CDR3 is 13 residues. The ends were cut back, 2 bases at V and 8 bases at J, with 10 bases in the middle. Germline V gene data show CDR1 as MNHEY and CDR2 as SVGAGI.

The rearrangement links TRBV6-5 to TRBJ1-6; 9 positions match TRBD1. There are 14 residues in the CDR3. The V gene end was trimmed by 4 bases and the J gene end by 8 bases; junction bases not matched to a gene: 3. Per germline, CDR1 MNHEY and CDR2 SVGAGI. CDR3 nucleotides: TGTGCCAGCAGTTTAGACAGGGGGGATTCACCCCTCCACTTT. Its protein is CASSLDRGDSPLHF.

The chain recombines TRBV18 with TRBJ2-7; D might be TRBD2 (5 bases). The length of the CDR3 is 12 residues. Germline V gene data show CDR1 as KGHSH and CDR2 as LQKENI. The V end was cut by 3 bases, the J end by 6 bases, with 9 bases between. In nucleotides, the CDR3 is TGTGCCAGCTCACCTTCTCGGGGCGAGCAGTACTTC. As protein: CASSPSRGEQYF.

This clone has a handful of counts. Within the sample, other DNA sequences also encode this same CDR3. The chain uses TRBV18 and TRBJ1-3, with TRBD1 identical over 8 bases. Germline CDR1 and CDR2: KGHSH and LQKENI. After removal of 0 bases from V and 2 bases from J, the junction contained 3 bases not matched to a gene. This CDR3 is 16 amino acids long. The CDR3 nucleotides are TGTGCCAGCTCACCACCTACAGGGGGGACTGGAAACACCATATATTTT. Its translation: CASSPPTGGTGNTIYF.

This clone showed up just a few times. J is TRBJ1-3 and V is TRBV7-9; 7 bases are a match to TRBD1. Trimming took 5 bases from V and 0 from J; bases not matched to a gene: 4. CDR3 length: 15 residues. Germline V gene sequence: CDR1 SEHNR, CDR2 FQNEAQ (reference sequence). The CDR3 loop is CASSHGTVSGNTIYF. In DNA, the CDR3 is TGTGCCAGCAGCCACGGGACAGTCTCTGGAAACACCATATATTTT.

The V and J genes are TRBV27 and TRBJ2-3; maybe TRBD2 (7 bases). The germline V gene encodes CDR1 MNHEY and CDR2 SMNVEV (reference sequence). V gave up 1 base and J gave up 4 bases, with 18 bases separating them. This CDR3 is built from 17 residues. The CDR3 loop reads CASSLYGPGGQSDTQYF. The CDR3 DNA follows: TGTGCCAGCAGTTTATACGGGCCCGGGGGGCAATCAGATACGCAGTATTTT.

This sequence joins TRBV7-2 and TRBJ2-1; unclear D gene. Trimming took 5 bases from V and 2 from J, leaving 13 bases between them. Germline V lookup: CDR1 SGHTA, CDR2 FQGNSA. The CDR3 is 15 amino acids. The CDR3 spells CASSPRVSPYNEQFF. The CDR3 coding sequence is TGTGCCAGCAGCCCCCGGGTATCTCCCTACAATGAGCAGTTCTTC.

This clone was picked up one time. The rearrangement joins TRBV28 to TRBJ2-1; 10 positions match TRBD2. The trim removed 5 bases at V and 7 bases at J, leaving 11 bases unmatched. The CDR3 totals 16 residues. Germline-derived CDR1 and CDR2 are MDHEN and SYDVKM. For the CDR3, the DNA is TGTGCCAGCAGTCCCCCGGGGAGCGGGAGGGATAATGAGCAGTTCTTC. This codes for CASSPPGSGRDNEQFF.

The chain has TRBV4-2 and TRBJ1-1, with D uncertain. This CDR3 has 12 amino acids. The V end was cut by 0 bases, the J end by 9 bases, with 8 bases between. Germline assignment: CDR1 LGHNA and CDR2 YNFKEQ. The CDR3 spells CASSQERVQAFF. The CDR3 DNA follows: TGTGCCAGCAGCCAAGAGCGCGTCCAAGCTTTCTTT.

This clone was found many times. The chain links TRBV7-9 to TRBJ2-7; 7 positions agree with TRBD2. After removal of 5 bases from V and 2 bases from J, the junction contained 15 bases not matched to a gene. The CDR3 has 17 amino acids. The V gene's germline CDR1 is SEHNR and CDR2 FQNEAQ (reference sequence). The CDR3 DNA sequence: TGTGCCAGCAGCCCCCAAATCGGGGGGAAAAACGCCTACGAGCAGTACTTC. Its translation is CASSPQIGGKNAYEQYF. The variable domain in full, completed from reference TRBV7-9 and TRBJ2-7, reads DTGVSQNPRHKITKRGQNVTFRCDPISEHNRLYWYRQTLGQGPEFLTYFQNEAQLEKSRLLSDRFSAERPKGSFSTLEIQRTEQGDSAMYLCASSPQIGGKNAYEQYFGPGTRLTVT.

This sequence joins TRBV6-5 and TRBJ2-3; possible D gene TRBD2, 6 bases. Per the germline V gene, CDR1 is MNHEY and CDR2 is SVGAGI. The CDR3 has 15 amino acids. Deletions cut 8 bases from V and 0 bases from J, with 15 bases between. The CDR3 is CASLEGEASTDTQYF. The CDR3, as DNA: TGTGCCAGCTTGGAAGGGGAGGCTAGCACAGATACGCAGTATTTT.

V is TRBV27 and J is TRBJ1-1; D may be TRBD1 (5 bases). The V gene's germline CDR1 is MNHEY and CDR2 SMNVEV (reference sequence). This CDR3 region has 14 residues. Trimming removed 2 bases from V and 5 bases from J, with 12 bases in between. The CDR3 DNA sequence: TGTGCCAGCAGTTTAAGTCCGGGGGTGACTGAAGCTTTCTTT. It yields the protein CASSLSPGVTEAFF.

The chain couples TRBV7-9 to TRBJ1-5; TRBD1 agrees at 7 bases. The germline V gene has CDR1 SEHNR and CDR2 FQNEAQ (reference sequence). The J segment lost 3 bases and the V segment lost 6 bases, leaving 5 bases of the junction unmatched. The CDR3 sequence is 14 residues long. The CDR3 here is CASSYTGANQPQHF. The CDR3 bases are TGTGCCAGCAGTTATACAGGGGCCAATCAGCCCCAGCATTTT.

The genes are TRBV12-3 or TRBV12-4 and TRBJ1-2, with D possibly TRBD1 on 5 matching bases. V lost 4 bases, J lost 7 bases, and 13 bases lay in between. The CDR3 is 13 residues long. This CDR3 reads CASSSRGEGGYTF. The CDR3 DNA is TGTGCCAGCAGTTCCCGGGGGGAGGGTGGCTACACCTTC.